This T cell receptor (beta chain) is from a study of T-cell memory formation after mild COVID-19. The germline gives CDR1 LNHNV, CDR2 YYDKDF (reference sequence). This CDR3 has 15 amino acids. V shed 1 base and J shed 3 bases, with 12 bases lying between them. In TCRdb, the 5' RACE reads were re-called with MiXCR into one record per CDR3 protein. The sample yields 50,000 or so distinct CDR3 sequences, 9.3% seen once. This clonotype was found a few times. The gene calls are TRBV15 and TRBJ2-5, with D possibly being TRBD2 (5 bases). The specimen sequenced was PBMCs or a T cell subset sorted from them (not recorded which). The TCR comes from an adult woman who had mild COVID-19 (a few samples of this study predate the infection). Cell type and time point are not known. The CDR3 loop reads CATSRVGSGKETQYF. The CDR3 nucleotides are TGTGCCACCAGCAGAGTGGGGAGCGGTAAAGAGACCCAGTACTTC.